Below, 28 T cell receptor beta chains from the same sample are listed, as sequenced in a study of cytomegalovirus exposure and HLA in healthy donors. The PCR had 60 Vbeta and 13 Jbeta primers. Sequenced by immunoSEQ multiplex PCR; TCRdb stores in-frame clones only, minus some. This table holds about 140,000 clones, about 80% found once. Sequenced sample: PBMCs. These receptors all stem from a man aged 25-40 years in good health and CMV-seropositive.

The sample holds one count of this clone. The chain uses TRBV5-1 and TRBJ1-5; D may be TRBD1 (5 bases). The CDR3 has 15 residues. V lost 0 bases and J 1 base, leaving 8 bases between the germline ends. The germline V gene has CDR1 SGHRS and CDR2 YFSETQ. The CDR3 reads CASSLGQTSNQPQHF. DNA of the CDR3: TGCGCCAGCAGCTTGGGACAGACGAGCAATCAGCCCCAGCATTTT.

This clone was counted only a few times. The CDR3 DNA sequence: TGTGCCAGCAGTTACAGACAGGGGGCTTTGGAGCAGTTCTTC. Its protein product is CASSYRQGALEQFF. The chain couples TRBV6-6 to TRBJ2-1, with TRBD1 matching 10 bases. This CDR3 contains 14 residues. Germline values: CDR1 MNHNY, CDR2 SVGAGI (reference sequence). The V and J ends lost 2 bases and 10 bases, in that order; junction bases with no gene match: 5.

CDR3 coding DNA: TGTGCCAGTGAGCGGGGGGGAAGCTCTGGAAACACCATATATTTT. Protein: CASERGGSSGNTIYF. The chain carries TRBV19 and TRBJ1-3, with a possible D match to TRBD1 (5 bases). The CDR3 consists of 15 residues. The germline V gene encodes CDR1 LNHDA and CDR2 SQIVND (reference sequence). V lost 8 bases to trimming and J lost 0 bases, with 14 bases between them. The complete variable domain, with remaining parts taken from reference TRBV19 and TRBJ1-3, reads DGGITQSPKYLFRKEGQNVTLSCEQNLNHDAMYWYRQDPGQGLRLIYYSQIVNDFQKGDIAEGYSVSREKKESFPLTVTSAQKNPTAFYLCASERGGSSGNTIYFGEGSWLTVV.

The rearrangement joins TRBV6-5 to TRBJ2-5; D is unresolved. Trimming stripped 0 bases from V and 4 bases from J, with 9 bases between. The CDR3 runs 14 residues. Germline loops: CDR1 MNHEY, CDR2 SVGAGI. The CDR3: CASSYSSSRETQYF. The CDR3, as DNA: TGTGCCAGCAGTTACTCATCTTCTAGAGAGACCCAGTACTTC.

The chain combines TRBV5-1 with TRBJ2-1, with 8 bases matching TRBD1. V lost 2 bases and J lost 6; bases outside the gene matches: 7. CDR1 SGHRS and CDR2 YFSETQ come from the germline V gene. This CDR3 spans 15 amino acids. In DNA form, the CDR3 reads TGCGCCAGCAGCTTCGACAGGGGCGTATCCAATGAGCAGTTCTTC. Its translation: CASSFDRGVSNEQFF. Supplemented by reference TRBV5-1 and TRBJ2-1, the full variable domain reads KAGVTQTPRYLIKTRGQQVTLSCSPISGHRSVSWYQQTPGQGLQFLFEYFSETQRNKGNFPGRFSGRQFSNSRSEMNVSTLELGDSALYLCASSFDRGVSNEQFFGPGTRLTVL.

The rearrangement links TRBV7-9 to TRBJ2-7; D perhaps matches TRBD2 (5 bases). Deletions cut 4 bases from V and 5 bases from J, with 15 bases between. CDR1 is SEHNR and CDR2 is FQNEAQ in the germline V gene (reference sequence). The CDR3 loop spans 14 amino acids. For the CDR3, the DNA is TGTGCCAGCAGCTATTGGCCAGGAGGCCACGAGCAGTACTTC. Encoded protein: CASSYWPGGHEQYF.

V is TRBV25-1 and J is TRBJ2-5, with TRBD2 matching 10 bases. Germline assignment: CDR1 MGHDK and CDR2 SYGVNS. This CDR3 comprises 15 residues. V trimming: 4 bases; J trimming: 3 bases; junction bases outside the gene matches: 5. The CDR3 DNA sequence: TGTGCCAGCAGTGGGGGAGGGACTAGCGAAGAGACCCAGTACTTC. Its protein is CASSGGGTSEETQYF.

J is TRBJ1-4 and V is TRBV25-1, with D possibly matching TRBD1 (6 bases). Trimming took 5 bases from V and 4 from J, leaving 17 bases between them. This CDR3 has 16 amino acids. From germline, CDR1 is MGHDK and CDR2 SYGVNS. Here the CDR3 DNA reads TGTGCCAGCAGTTCAGGAGGGGGGGGCCTTAATGAAAAACTGTTTTTT. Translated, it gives CASSSGGGGLNEKLFF.

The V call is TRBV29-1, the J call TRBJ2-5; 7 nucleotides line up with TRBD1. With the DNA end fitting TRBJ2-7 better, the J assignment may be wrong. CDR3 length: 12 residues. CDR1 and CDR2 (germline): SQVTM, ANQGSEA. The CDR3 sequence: CSVTIGTAEQYF. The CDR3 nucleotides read TGCAGCGTAACCATTGGGACAGCCGAGCAGTACTTC.

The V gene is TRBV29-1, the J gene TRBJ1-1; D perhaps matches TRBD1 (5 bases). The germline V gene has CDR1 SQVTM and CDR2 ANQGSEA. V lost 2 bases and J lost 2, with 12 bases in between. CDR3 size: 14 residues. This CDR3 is CSVERGTGNTEAFF. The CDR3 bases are TGCAGCGTTGAAAGGGGTACGGGCAACACTGAAGCTTTCTTT.

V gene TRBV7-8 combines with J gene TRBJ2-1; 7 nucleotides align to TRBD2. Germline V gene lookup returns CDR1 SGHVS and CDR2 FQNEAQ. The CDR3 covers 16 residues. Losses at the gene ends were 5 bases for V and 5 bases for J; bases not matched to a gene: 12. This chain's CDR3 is CASSPRGSGLDNEQFF. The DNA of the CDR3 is TGTGCCAGCAGCCCTCGGGGTAGCGGGTTAGACAATGAGCAGTTCTTC.

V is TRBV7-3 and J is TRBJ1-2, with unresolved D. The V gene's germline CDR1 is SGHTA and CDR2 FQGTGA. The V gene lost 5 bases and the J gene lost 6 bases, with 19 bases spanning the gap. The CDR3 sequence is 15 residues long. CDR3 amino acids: CASSPLAGSIDGYTF. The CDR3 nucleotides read TGTGCCAGCAGCCCCCTGGCGGGGAGCATAGATGGCTACACCTTC.

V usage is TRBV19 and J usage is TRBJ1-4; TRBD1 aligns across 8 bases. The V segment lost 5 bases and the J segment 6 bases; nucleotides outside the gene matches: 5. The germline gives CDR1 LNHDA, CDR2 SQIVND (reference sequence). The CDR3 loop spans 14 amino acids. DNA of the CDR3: TGTGCCAGTAGTGACAGGGGAGGCGATGAAAAACTGTTTTTT. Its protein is CASSDRGGDEKLFF.

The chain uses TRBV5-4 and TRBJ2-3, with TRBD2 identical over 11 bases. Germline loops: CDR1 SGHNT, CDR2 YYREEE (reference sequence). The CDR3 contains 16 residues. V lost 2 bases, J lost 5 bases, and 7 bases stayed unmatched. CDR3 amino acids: CASSFRTGTSGDTQYF. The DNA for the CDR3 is TGTGCCAGCAGCTTCCGGACCGGGACTAGCGGAGATACGCAGTATTTT.

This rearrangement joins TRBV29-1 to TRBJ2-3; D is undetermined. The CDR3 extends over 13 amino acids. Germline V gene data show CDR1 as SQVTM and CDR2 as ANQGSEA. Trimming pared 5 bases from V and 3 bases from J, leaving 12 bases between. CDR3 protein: CSVFSDGTDTQYF. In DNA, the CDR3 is TGCAGCGTTTTCTCCGACGGGACAGATACGCAGTATTTT.

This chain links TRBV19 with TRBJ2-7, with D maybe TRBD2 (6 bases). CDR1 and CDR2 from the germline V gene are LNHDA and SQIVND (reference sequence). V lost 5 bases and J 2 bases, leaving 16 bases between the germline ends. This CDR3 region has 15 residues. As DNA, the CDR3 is TGTGCCAGTAGTCCTCGGAATAGCGGCCCCTACGAGCAGTACTTC. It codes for CASSPRNSGPYEQYF.

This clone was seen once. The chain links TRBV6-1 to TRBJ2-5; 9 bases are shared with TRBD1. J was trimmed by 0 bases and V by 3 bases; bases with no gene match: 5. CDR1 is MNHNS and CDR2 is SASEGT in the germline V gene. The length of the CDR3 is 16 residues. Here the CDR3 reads CASSDGDREYQETQYF. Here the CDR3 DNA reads TGTGCCAGCAGTGACGGGGACAGGGAGTACCAAGAGACCCAGTACTTC.

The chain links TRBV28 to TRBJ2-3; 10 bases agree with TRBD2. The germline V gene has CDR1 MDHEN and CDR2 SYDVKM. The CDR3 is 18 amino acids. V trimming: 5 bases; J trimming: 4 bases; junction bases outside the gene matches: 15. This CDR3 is CASSPDSPLAGFSDTQYF. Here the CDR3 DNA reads TGTGCCAGCAGTCCCGACTCGCCACTAGCGGGATTTTCAGATACGCAGTATTTT.

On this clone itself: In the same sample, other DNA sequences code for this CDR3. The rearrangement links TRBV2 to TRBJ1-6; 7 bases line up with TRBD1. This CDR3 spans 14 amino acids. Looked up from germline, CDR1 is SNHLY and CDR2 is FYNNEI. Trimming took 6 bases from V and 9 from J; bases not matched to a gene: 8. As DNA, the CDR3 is TGTGCCAGCAGAGAAACAGGGGTTGCTTCACCCCTCCACTTT. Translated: CASRETGVASPLHF.

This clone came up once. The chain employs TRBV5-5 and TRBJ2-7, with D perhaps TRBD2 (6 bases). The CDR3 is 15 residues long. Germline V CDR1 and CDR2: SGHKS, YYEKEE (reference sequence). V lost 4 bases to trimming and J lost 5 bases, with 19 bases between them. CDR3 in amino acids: CASSGRRDPWDEQYF. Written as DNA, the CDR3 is TGTGCCAGCAGCGGGCGGCGGGACCCTTGGGACGAGCAGTACTTC.

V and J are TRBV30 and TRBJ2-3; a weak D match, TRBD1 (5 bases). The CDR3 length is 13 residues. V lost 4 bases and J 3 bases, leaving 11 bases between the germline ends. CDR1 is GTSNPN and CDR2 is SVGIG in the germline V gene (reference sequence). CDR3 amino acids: CAWKSAGTDTQYF. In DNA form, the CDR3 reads TGTGCCTGGAAATCGGCAGGGACAGATACGCAGTATTTT.

The CDR3, as DNA: TGTGCCAGCAACAGACTAGCGGGAAAAGAGACCCAGTACTTC. Its protein is CASNRLAGKETQYF. This rearrangement joins TRBV7-9 to TRBJ2-5, with TRBD2 identical over 11 bases. Germline CDR1 and CDR2: SEHNR and FQNEAQ (reference sequence). Trimming removed 7 bases from V and 3 bases from J; junction bases left unmatched: 4. The CDR3 runs to 14 residues.

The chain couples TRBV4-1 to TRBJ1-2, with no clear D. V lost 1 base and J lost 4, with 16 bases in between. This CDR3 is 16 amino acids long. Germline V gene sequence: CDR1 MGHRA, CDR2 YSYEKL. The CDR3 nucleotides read TGCGCCAGCAGCCAAGCCGGGATGATACTACTCTATGGCTACACCTTC. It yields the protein CASSQAGMILLYGYTF.

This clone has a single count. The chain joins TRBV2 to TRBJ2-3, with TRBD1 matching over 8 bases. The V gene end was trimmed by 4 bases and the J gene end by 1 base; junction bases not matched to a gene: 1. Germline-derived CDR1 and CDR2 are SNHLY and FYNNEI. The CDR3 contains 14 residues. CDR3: CASSATGGTDTQYF. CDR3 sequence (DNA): TGTGCCAGCAGTGCGACAGGGGGCACAGATACGCAGTATTTT.

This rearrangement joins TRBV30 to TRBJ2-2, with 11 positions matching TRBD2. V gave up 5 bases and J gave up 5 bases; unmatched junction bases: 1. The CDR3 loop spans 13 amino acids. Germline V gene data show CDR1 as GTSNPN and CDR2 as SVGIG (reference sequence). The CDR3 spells CAWWTSGTGELFF. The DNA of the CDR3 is TGTGCCTGGTGGACTAGCGGGACCGGGGAGCTGTTTTTT.

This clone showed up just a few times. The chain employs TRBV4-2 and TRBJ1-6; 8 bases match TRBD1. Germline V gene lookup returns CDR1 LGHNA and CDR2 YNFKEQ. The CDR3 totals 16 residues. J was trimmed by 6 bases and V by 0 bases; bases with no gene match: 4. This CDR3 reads CASSQERQGPNSPLHF. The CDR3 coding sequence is TGTGCCAGCAGCCAAGAACGACAGGGGCCTAATTCACCCCTCCACTTT.

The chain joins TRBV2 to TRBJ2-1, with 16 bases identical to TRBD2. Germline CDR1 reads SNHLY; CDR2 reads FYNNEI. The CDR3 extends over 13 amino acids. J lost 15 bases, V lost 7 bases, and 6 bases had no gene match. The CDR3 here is CASKGTSGGAPFF. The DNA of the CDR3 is TGTGCCAGCAAAGGGACTAGCGGGGGGGCTCCGTTCTTC. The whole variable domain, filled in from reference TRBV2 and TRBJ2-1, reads EPEVTQTPSHQVTQMGQEVILRCVPISNHLYFYWYRQILGQKVEFLVSFYNNEISEKSEIFDDQFSVERPDGSNFTLKIRSTKLEDSAMYFCASKGTSGGAPFFGPGTRLTVL.

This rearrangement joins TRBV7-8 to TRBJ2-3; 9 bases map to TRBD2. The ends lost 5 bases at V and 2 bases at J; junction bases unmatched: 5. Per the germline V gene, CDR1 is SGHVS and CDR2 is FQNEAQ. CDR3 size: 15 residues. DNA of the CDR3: TGTGCCAGCAGCCTCGGACTAGCGAACACAGATACGCAGTATTTT. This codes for CASSLGLANTDTQYF. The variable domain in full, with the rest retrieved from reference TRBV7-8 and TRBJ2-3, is GAGVSQSPRYKVAKRGQDVALRCDPISGHVSLFWYQQALGQGPEFLTYFQNEAQLDKSGLPSDRFFAERPEGSVSTLKIQRTQQEDSAVYLCASSLGLANTDTQYFGPGTRLTVL.